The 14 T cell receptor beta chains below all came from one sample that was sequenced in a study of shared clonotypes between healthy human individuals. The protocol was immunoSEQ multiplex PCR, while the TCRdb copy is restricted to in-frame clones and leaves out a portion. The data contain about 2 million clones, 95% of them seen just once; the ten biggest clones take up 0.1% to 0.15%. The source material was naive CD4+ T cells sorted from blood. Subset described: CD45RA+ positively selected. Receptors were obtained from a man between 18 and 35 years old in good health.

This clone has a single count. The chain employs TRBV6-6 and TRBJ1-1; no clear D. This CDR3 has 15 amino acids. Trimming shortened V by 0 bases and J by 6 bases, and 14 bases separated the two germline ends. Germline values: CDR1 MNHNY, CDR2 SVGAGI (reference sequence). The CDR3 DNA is TGTGCCAGCAGTTACTCTGGGGTTCTTGGCCCTGAAGCTTTCTTT. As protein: CASSYSGVLGPEAFF.

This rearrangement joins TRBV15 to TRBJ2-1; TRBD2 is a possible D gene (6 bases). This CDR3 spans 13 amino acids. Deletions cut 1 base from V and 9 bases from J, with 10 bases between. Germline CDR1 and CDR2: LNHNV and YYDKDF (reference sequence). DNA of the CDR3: TGTGCCACCAGCAGAGTATTAGCGGCTGAGCAGTTCTTC. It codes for CATSRVLAAEQFF.

CDR3 nucleotides: TGTGCCAGCTCACTACGGGACACGTTGGAAACAGGCATATATTTT. As protein: CASSLRDTLETGIYF. The chain carries TRBV18 and TRBJ1-3; possibly TRBD1 for D (6 bases). The germline gives CDR1 KGHSH, CDR2 LQKENI. The CDR3 consists of 15 residues. V was shortened by 4 bases and J by 12 bases, with 22 bases between the two germline ends.

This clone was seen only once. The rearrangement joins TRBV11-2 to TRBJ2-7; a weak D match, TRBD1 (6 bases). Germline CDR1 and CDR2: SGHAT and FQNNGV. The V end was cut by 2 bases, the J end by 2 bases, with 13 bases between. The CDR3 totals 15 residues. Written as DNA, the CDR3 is TGTGCCAGCAGCTTACTGTACGGACAGACCTACGAGCAGTACTTC. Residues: CASSLLYGQTYEQYF.

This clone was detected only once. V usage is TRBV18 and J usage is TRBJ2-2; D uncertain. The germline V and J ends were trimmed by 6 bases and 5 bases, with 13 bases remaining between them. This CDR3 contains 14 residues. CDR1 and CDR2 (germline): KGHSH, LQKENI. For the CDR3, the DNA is TGTGCCAGCTCGCCCGGGTTTCGTACCGGGGAGCTGTTTTTT. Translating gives CASSPGFRTGELFF.

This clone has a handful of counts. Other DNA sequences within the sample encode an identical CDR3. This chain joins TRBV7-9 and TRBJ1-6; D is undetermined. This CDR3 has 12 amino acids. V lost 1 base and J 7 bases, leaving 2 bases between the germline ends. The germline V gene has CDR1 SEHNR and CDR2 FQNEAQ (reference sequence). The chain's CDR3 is CASSLENSPLHF. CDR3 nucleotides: TGTGCCAGCAGCTTAGAGAATTCACCCCTCCACTTT. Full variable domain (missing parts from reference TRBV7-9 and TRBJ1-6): DTGVSQNPRHKITKRGQNVTFRCDPISEHNRLYWYRQTLGQGPEFLTYFQNEAQLEKSRLLSDRFSAERPKGSFSTLEIQRTEQGDSAMYLCASSLENSPLHFGNGTRLTVT.

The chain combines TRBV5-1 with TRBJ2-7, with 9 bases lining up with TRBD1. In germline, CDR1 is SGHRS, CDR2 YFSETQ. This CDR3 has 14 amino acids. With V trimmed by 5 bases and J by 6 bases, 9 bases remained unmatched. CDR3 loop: CASSPGQGFAEQYF. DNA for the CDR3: TGCGCCAGCAGTCCGGGACAGGGATTCGCCGAGCAGTACTTC.

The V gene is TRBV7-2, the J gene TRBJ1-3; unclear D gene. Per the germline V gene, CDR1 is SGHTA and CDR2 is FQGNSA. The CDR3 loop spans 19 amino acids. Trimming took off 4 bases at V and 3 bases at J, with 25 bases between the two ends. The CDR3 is CASSSSTPSQVVGGNTIYF. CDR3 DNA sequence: TGTGCCAGCAGCTCCTCGACCCCCTCCCAGGTAGTAGGTGGAAACACCATATATTTT.

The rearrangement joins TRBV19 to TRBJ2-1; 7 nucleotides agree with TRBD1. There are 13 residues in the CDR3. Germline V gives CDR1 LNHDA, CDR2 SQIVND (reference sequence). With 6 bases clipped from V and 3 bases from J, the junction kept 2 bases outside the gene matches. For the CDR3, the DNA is TGTGCCAGTAGAAGGACAGGCTACAATGAGCAGTTCTTC. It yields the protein CASRRTGYNEQFF.

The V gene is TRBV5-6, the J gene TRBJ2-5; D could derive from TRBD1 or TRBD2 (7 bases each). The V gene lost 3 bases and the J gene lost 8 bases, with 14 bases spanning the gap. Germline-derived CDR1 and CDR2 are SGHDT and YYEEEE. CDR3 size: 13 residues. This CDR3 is CASSSRGGPTQYF. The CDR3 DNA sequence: TGTGCCAGCAGCTCCAGGGGGGGCCCCACCCAGTACTTC.

CDR3 nucleotide sequence: TGTGCCAGCAGCGGCGGGACAGGGGGTTACGAGCAGTACTTC. It is translated as CASSGGTGGYEQYF. The J gene is TRBJ2-7, the V gene TRBV9, with TRBD1 matching over 11 bases. The CDR3 has 14 amino acids. From germline, CDR1 is SGDLS and CDR2 YYNGEE. V dropped 3 bases and J dropped 4; count of bases not matched to a gene: 3.

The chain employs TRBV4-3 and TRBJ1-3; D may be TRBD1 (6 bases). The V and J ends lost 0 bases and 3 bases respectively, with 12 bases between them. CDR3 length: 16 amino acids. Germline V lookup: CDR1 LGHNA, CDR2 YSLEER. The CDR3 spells CASSQDLQGGGNTIYF. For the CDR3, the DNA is TGCGCCAGCAGCCAAGACCTACAAGGGGGTGGAAACACCATATATTTT.

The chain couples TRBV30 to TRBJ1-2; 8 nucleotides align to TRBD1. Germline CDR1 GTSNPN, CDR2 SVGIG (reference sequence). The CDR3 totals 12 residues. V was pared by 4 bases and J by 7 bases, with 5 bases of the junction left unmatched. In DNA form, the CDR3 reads TGTGCCTGGACCAGAGACAGGGGTGGCTACACCTTC. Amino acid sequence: CAWTRDRGGYTF.

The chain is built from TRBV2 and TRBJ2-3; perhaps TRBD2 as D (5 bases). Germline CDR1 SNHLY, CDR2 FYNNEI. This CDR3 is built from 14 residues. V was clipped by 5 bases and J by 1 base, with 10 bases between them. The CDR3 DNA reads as TGTGCCAGCAGTTCGGGGTCGGGCACAGATACGCAGTATTTT. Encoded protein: CASSSGSGTDTQYF.